This T cell receptor beta chain is from a study of T cell responses to AZD1222 COVID-19 vaccine. General study points: Unmutated variant regions reportedly attract nearly half of all spike-specific TCRs. White British ancestry dominated among donors, who included more females, and clonal diversity was possibly underestimated.

A remark on this clone: Its antigen is still unknown.

This table comes from immunoSEQ multiplex PCR, and its TCRdb copy is limited to in-frame clones, with some not included. The table has approximately 140,000 clones, around 90% seen once; the top ten hold about 3.2%. Germline V gene lookup returns CDR1 LNHDA and CDR2 SQIVND (reference sequence). The CDR3 covers 16 residues. Trimming took off 5 bases at V and 0 bases at J, with 14 bases between the two ends. This sample comprised peripheral blood, obtained 28 days after the second AZD1222 dose. The chain employs TRBV19 and TRBJ2-1; tentative D call: TRBD1 (5 bases). This sequence was found in an adult who received the AZD1222 COVID-19 vaccine. For the CDR3, the DNA is TGTGCCAGTAGTTTAAAGGGGTTAGGCTCCTACAATGAGCAGTTCTTC. This gives the protein CASSLKGLGSYNEQFF.